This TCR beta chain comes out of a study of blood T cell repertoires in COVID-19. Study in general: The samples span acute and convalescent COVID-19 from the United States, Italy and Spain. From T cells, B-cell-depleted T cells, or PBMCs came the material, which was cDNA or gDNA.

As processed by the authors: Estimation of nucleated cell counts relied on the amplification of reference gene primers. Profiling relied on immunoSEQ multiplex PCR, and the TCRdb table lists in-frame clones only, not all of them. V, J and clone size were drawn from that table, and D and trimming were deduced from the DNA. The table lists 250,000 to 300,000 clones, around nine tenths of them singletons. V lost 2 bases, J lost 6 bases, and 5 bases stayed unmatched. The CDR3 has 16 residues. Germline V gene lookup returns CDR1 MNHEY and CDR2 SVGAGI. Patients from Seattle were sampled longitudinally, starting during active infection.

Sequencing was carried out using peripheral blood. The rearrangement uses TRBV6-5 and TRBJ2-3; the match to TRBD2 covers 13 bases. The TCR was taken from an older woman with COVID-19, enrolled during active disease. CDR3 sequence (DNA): TGTGCCAGCAGTTACGCACTAGCGGGAGGGCCTGATACGCAGTATTTT. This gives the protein CASSYALAGGPDTQYF.